The T cell receptor beta chain under discussion was sequenced for a study of CD8 T cells in Susac syndrome. Study background: When blood was collected, patients with Susac syndrome were therapy-naive, were taking corticosteroids, or were receiving intravenous immunoglobulin alone.

Random hexamers served to reverse transcribe roughly 0.5 to 1 ug RNA. Multiplex PCR with immunoSEQ amplified the TCR beta CDR3 across 54 Vbeta and 13 Jbeta. TCRdb recomputed calls from the immunoSEQ multiplex PCR reads with MiXCR, one row per CDR3 protein. The table has roughly 190,000 distinct CDR3 sequences, roughly 91% seen once. FACS was used to enrich TEMRA cells, whereas the CD8+ and CD4+ T cells were obtained by negative isolation. This CDR3 contains 15 residues. V was pared by 5 bases and J by 0 bases, with 13 bases between. From germline, CDR1 is SEHNR and CDR2 FQNEAQ (reference sequence). The specimen sequenced was CD4+ T cells from PBMCs. This TCR came from a human donor with Susac syndrome. The chain has TRBV7-9 and TRBJ1-1, with unresolved D. DNA for the CDR3: TGTGCCAGCAGCCTAAAGGGCAGGCTGAACACTGAAGCTTTCTTT. This codes for CASSLKGRLNTEAFF.